The TCR beta chain under discussion was sequenced for a study of shared clonotypes between healthy human individuals. General study points: Donor scarcity curtailed the genetic and exposure-history diversity represented herein. The naive CD4 repertoires of a handful of donors were compared, and approximately 5.3% of clonotypes were shared.

About this clone itself: Its specificity is not known.

Profiling relied on immunoSEQ multiplex PCR, and the TCRdb table lists in-frame clones only, not all of them. The table shows hundreds of thousands of clones, with 74% occurring only once. Donors had no recently reported acute infections or vaccinations and were HIV-negative. The clonotype was recovered from a woman aged 30 to 39 in good health. Sequences were obtained from memory CD4+ T cells sorted from blood. The subset is: CD45RA-negative fraction.

The CDR3 reads CASSFDKTGGKTQYF. CDR3 DNA sequence: TGTGCCAGCAGCTTCGATAAGACGGGGGGGAAGACCCAGTACTTC. The genes are TRBV7-9 and TRBJ2-5; 8 bases agree with TRBD2. CDR3 length equals 15 residues. Germline V gene lookup returns CDR1 SEHNR and CDR2 FQNEAQ (reference sequence). J lost 6 bases, V lost 3 bases, and 9 bases had no gene match.